One sample yielded the 23 T cell receptor beta chains listed below, sequenced in a study of Ad26.COV2.S vaccination and SARS-CoV-2 variants (dated by TCRdb to the early 2020s). Libraries came from the immunoSEQ multiplex PCR assay. TCRdb re-hosts the immuneACCESS table, in-frame sequences only. Its copies lack some clones; in the studies checked, an unresolved V gene accounts for under half of them, and the cause for the rest is not known. For this sample the table gives roughly 700,000 clones, of which 89% were detected only once. The ten most abundant clones make up about 1.5% of the sample. According to the study, the label for this sample's treatment or condition signals: about 20 received Ad26.COV2.S at low or high dose, single or two shots; about 5 received placebo; per-sample allocation not given. For vaccine and placebo recipients, repertoires were sequenced using samples collected on day 63 after the first injection.

The input for sequencing was peripheral blood, taken in a trial of Ad26.COV2.S vaccine versus placebo. The receptors come from a person between 18 and 65 years old who received the Ad26.COV2.S COVID-19 vaccine or a placebo.

The chain uses TRBV5-6 and TRBJ1-2; D is ambiguous. This CDR3 contains 11 residues. V gave up 0 bases and J gave up 8 bases, with 5 bases separating them. The germline gives CDR1 SGHDT, CDR2 YYEEEE. The CDR3 region is CASSLESGYTF. The DNA for the CDR3 is TGTGCCAGCAGCTTGGAATCAGGCTACACCTTC.

The chain couples TRBV19 to TRBJ2-2, with a tentative D call TRBD1 (6 bases). Germline values: CDR1 LNHDA, CDR2 SQIVND (reference sequence). V was trimmed by 6 bases and J by 4 bases, leaving 15 bases between them. This CDR3 contains 15 residues. As DNA, the CDR3 is TGTGCCAGTAGCCGAGGGGGACAATTCACCGGGGAGCTGTTTTTT. Amino acid sequence: CASSRGGQFTGELFF.

This rearrangement joins TRBV9 to TRBJ2-2; tentatively, D is TRBD1 (6 bases). The V gene lost 3 bases and the J gene lost 1 base, with 10 bases spanning the gap. CDR3 length: 15 amino acids. The germline V gene has CDR1 SGDLS and CDR2 YYNGEE. CDR3 DNA: TGTGCCAGCAGCGGTATGACAGGGAACACCGGGGAGCTGTTTTTT. Protein sequence: CASSGMTGNTGELFF. The whole variable domain, filled in from reference TRBV9 and TRBJ2-2, reads DSGVTQTPKHLITATGQRVTLRCSPRSGDLSVYWYQQSLDQGLQFLIQYYNGEERAKGNILERFSAQQFPDLHSELNLSSLELGDSALYFCASSGMTGNTGELFFGEGSRLTVL.

CDR3 coding DNA: TGTGCCAGCAGCCCTCGGGGGGCCTATAATTCACCCCTCCACTTT. As protein: CASSPRGAYNSPLHF. This chain links TRBV7-6 with TRBJ1-6; tentative D call: TRBD1 (5 bases). The CDR3 extends over 15 amino acids. Between the trimmed V and J ends, which lost 5 bases and 2 bases, there was a span of 10 bases. The germline CDR1 and CDR2 sequences are SGHVS and FNYEAQ. Full variable domain (missing parts from reference TRBV7-6 and TRBJ1-6): GAGVSQSPRYKVTKRGQDVALRCDPISGHVSLYWYRQALGQGPEFLTYFNYEAQQDKSGLPNDRFSAERPEGSISTLTIQRTEQRDSAMYRCASSPRGAYNSPLHFGNGTRLTVT.

The J gene is TRBJ2-7, the V gene TRBV5-1; D is uncertain. Germline V CDR1 and CDR2: SGHRS, YFSETQ. Trimming shortened V by 2 bases and J by 3 bases, and 15 bases separated the two germline ends. There are 15 residues in the CDR3. The chain's CDR3 is CASSFGVTEHYEQYF. The CDR3 DNA reads as TGCGCCAGCAGCTTTGGGGTGACGGAGCACTACGAGCAGTACTTC.

The genes are TRBV5-1 and TRBJ2-1; the D gene is possibly TRBD1 (6 bases). Germline CDR1 reads SGHRS; CDR2 reads YFSETQ. The CDR3 spans 16 residues. Trimming took off 2 bases at V and 8 bases at J, with 20 bases between the two ends. The CDR3 protein is CASSFGFGDTTDEQFF. CDR3 nucleotide sequence: TGCGCCAGCAGCTTTGGATTCGGGGACACCACCGATGAGCAGTTCTTC.

The rearrangement links TRBV7-6 to TRBJ2-3; 14 nucleotides line up with TRBD2. The germline V gene has CDR1 SGHVS and CDR2 FNYEAQ. The CDR3 is 17 amino acids. Trimming cost V 5 bases and J 2 bases; bases outside gene matches: 6. CDR3 loop: CASSLGTSGGPTDTQYF. CDR3 DNA sequence: TGTGCCAGCAGCCTTGGGACTAGCGGGGGACCCACAGATACGCAGTATTTT.

This clone was recorded once. The chain carries TRBV6-5 and TRBJ2-1; TRBD1 is a possible D gene (6 bases). The CDR3 covers 13 residues. Germline V lookup: CDR1 MNHEY, CDR2 SVGAGI. The germline V and J ends were trimmed by 5 bases and 6 bases, with 11 bases remaining between them. CDR3 sequence: CASSPGTLNEQFF. In DNA, the CDR3 is TGTGCCAGCAGTCCCGGGACACTCAATGAGCAGTTCTTC.

The chain combines TRBV5-1 with TRBJ2-3, with a weak D call TRBD2 (5 bases). V lost 1 base to trimming and J lost 4 bases, with 13 bases between them. The CDR3 extends over 15 amino acids. Germline CDR1 SGHRS, CDR2 YFSETQ. CDR3 sequence: CASSLPDFHPDTQYF. The CDR3 DNA reads as TGCGCCAGCAGCTTGCCGGACTTTCATCCAGATACGCAGTATTTT. Full variable domain (missing parts from reference TRBV5-1 and TRBJ2-3): KAGVTQTPRYLIKTRGQQVTLSCSPISGHRSVSWYQQTPGQGLQFLFEYFSETQRNKGNFPGRFSGRQFSNSRSEMNVSTLELGDSALYLCASSLPDFHPDTQYFGPGTRLTVL.

The chain links TRBV7-6 to TRBJ1-1, with TRBD1 as a possible D gene (5 bases). CDR1 and CDR2 (germline): SGHVS, FNYEAQ. V was trimmed by 5 bases and J by 0 bases, leaving 16 bases between them. This CDR3 is built from 16 residues. The DNA for the CDR3 is TGTGCCAGCAGCGCCCAGGGCACCACTATGAACACTGAAGCTTTCTTT. Encoded protein: CASSAQGTTMNTEAFF.

The chain combines TRBV30 with TRBJ1-3, with TRBD1 identical over 7 bases. Germline V gene sequence: CDR1 GTSNPN, CDR2 SVGIG (reference sequence). There are 16 residues in the CDR3. The V and J ends lost 4 bases and 0 bases, in that order; junction bases with no gene match: 9. This CDR3 reads CAWKVLDRFSGNTIYF. In DNA, the CDR3 is TGTGCCTGGAAGGTTCTGGACAGGTTCTCTGGAAACACCATATATTTT.

The chain couples TRBV19 to TRBJ2-1; possibly TRBD2 for D (5 bases). V dropped 10 bases and J dropped 7 bases, with 17 bases sitting between them. The CDR3 consists of 13 residues. The germline V gene has CDR1 LNHDA and CDR2 SQIVND (reference sequence). CDR3 protein: CAKFSGIPNEQFF. For the CDR3, the DNA is TGTGCCAAATTTTCCGGGATCCCGAATGAGCAGTTCTTC.

V gene TRBV19 combines with J gene TRBJ1-2; 9 positions match TRBD1. Trimming removed 5 bases from V and 4 bases from J; junction bases left unmatched: 8. There are 15 residues in the CDR3. Germline lookup yields CDR1 LNHDA and CDR2 SQIVND (reference sequence). CDR3 in DNA: TGTGCCAGTAGTCAACAGGGGGCGCAATCCTATGGCTACACCTTC. Its translation is CASSQQGAQSYGYTF.

The chain couples TRBV6-6 to TRBJ1-2, with D maybe TRBD1 (6 bases). V was trimmed by 5 bases and J by 8 bases, leaving 9 bases between them. This CDR3 region has 11 residues. Looked up from germline, CDR1 is MNHNY and CDR2 is SVGAGI (reference sequence). The CDR3 bases are TGTGCCAGCAGTAACAGGGAAGGCTACACCTTC. Protein: CASSNREGYTF.

This clone was observed a single time. The rearrangement joins TRBV27 to TRBJ2-1; 8 nucleotides agree with TRBD2. The length of the CDR3 is 16 residues. Germline lookup yields CDR1 MNHEY and CDR2 SMNVEV (reference sequence). Trimming took 0 bases from V and 6 from J; bases not matched to a gene: 7. CDR3 sequence reads: CASSLSRAGAGNEQFF. The CDR3 coding sequence is TGTGCCAGCAGTTTATCCAGAGCGGGAGCGGGCAATGAGCAGTTCTTC.

This clone was seen once. The CDR3 DNA reads TGTGCCAGCAGCGAAACAGGGACCCACAATCAGCCCCAGCATTTT. Translation: CASSETGTHNQPQHF. This chain links TRBV9 with TRBJ1-5; a weak D match, TRBD1 (6 bases). The V end lost 3 bases, the J end lost 3 bases, and 13 bases lay between the germline ends. This CDR3 has 15 residues. In germline, CDR1 is SGDLS, CDR2 YYNGEE. Filled out from reference TRBV9 and TRBJ1-5, the complete variable domain reads DSGVTQTPKHLITATGQRVTLRCSPRSGDLSVYWYQQSLDQGLQFLIQYYNGEERAKGNILERFSAQQFPDLHSELNLSSLELGDSALYFCASSETGTHNQPQHFGDGTRLSIL.

The CDR3 DNA sequence: TGTGCCAGCAGTTCTAGTGGAGAGACCCAGTACTTC. Translation: CASSSSGETQYF. V is TRBV6-2 or TRBV6-3 and J is TRBJ2-5; D is undetermined. CDR1 is MNHEY, CDR2 SVGEGT, per germline. The CDR3 has 12 amino acids. Trimming left V 4 bases short and J 4 bases short, with 7 bases between.

The chain links TRBV5-1 to TRBJ2-1; TRBD2 aligns across 8 bases. Germline V gives CDR1 SGHRS, CDR2 YFSETQ. The ends lost 0 bases at V and 8 bases at J; junction bases unmatched: 10. This CDR3 contains 16 residues. The CDR3 bases are TGCGCCAGCAGCTTGGCCGCTTCGGGAGGGCCAGATGAGCAGTTCTTC. This encodes CASSLAASGGPDEQFF.

This rearrangement joins TRBV3-1 (or the pseudogene TRBV3-2) to TRBJ2-7; no clear D gene. The CDR3 is 13 residues long. Trimming shortened V by 10 bases and J by 9 bases, and 22 bases separated the two germline ends. The germline CDR1 and CDR2 sequences are LGHDT and YNNKEL (reference sequence). The CDR3 loop is CATSSLSVRGQYF. The DNA for the CDR3 is TGTGCCACCTCATCCCTAAGCGTCCGCGGGCAGTACTTC.

The gene calls are TRBV3-1 (or the pseudogene TRBV3-2) and TRBJ1-2, with a tentative D call TRBD1 (5 bases). The CDR3 consists of 16 residues. Germline V CDR1 and CDR2: LGHDT, YNNKEL (reference sequence). Between the trimmed V and J ends, which lost 0 bases and 8 bases, there was a span of 19 bases. The DNA for the CDR3 is TGTGCCAGCAGCCAAGAAGTCGGGGGTGGGGGACGAGGCTACACCTTC. Translating gives CASSQEVGGGGRGYTF.

This rearrangement joins TRBV7-9 to TRBJ2-7; 8 nucleotides agree with TRBD1. The junction had 4 bases not matched to a gene; V was cut back by 6 bases and J by 6 bases. The V gene's germline CDR1 is SEHNR and CDR2 FQNEAQ (reference sequence). This CDR3 contains 12 residues. CDR3 sequence: CASSRTGGEQYF. Written as DNA, the CDR3 is TGTGCCAGCAGTCGAACAGGGGGCGAGCAGTACTTC.

This clone has more than one count but fewer than ten. The V and J genes are TRBV5-1 and TRBJ1-3; perhaps TRBD1 as D (5 bases). In germline, CDR1 is SGHRS, CDR2 YFSETQ. The CDR3 has 16 residues. With 5 bases removed from V and 1 base from J, the gap between germline ends came to 16 bases. As DNA, the CDR3 is TGCGCCAGCAGTCGGGGGGACCGATTATCTGGAAACACCATATATTTT. It codes for CASSRGDRLSGNTIYF.

The V and J genes are TRBV24-1 and TRBJ2-7; TRBD1 aligns across 7 bases. V dropped 3 bases and J dropped 7; count of bases not matched to a gene: 11. In germline, CDR1 is KGHDR, CDR2 SFDVKD. The length of the CDR3 is 15 residues. The CDR3 nucleotides are TGTGCCACCAGTGATCACCGACAGGGCCGGGTGGAGCAGTACTTC. This translates into CATSDHRQGRVEQYF.